These 32 T cell receptor beta chains share one sample of origin, sequenced in a study of cytomegalovirus exposure and HLA in healthy donors. Vbeta (60) and Jbeta (13) primers were used in the PCR. Repertoires were generated with immunoSEQ multiplex PCR, while TCRdb's copy carries only in-frame clones and drops some. The sample holds 100,000 to 120,000 clones, around 77% seen once. The sample comprised PBMCs. All receptors derive from a woman aged 30 to 39 in good health and CMV-seropositive.

In the case of this clone: The sample has other DNA sequences that encode this CDR3 too. This sequence joins TRBV19 and TRBJ2-7; 7 bases match TRBD1. CDR1 and CDR2 (germline): LNHDA, SQIVND (reference sequence). V shed 4 bases and J 7 bases; nucleotides not matched to a gene: 4. This CDR3 is 12 amino acids long. CDR3 in DNA: TGTGCCAGTAGTAGACAGGGCTATGAGCAGTACTTC. Translating it yields CASSRQGYEQYF. Full variable domain (missing parts from reference TRBV19 and TRBJ2-7): DGGITQSPKYLFRKEGQNVTLSCEQNLNHDAMYWYRQDPGQGLRLIYYSQIVNDFQKGDIAEGYSVSREKKESFPLTVTSAQKNPTAFYLCASSRQGYEQYFGPGTRLTVT.

The V call is TRBV29-1, the J call TRBJ1-6, with D uncertain. V dropped 3 bases and J dropped 10 bases, with 19 bases sitting between them. The CDR3 contains 15 residues. Germline CDR1 reads SQVTM; CDR2 reads ANQGSEA. As DNA, the CDR3 is TGCAGCGTTGAGGAGGGAACCCCACAGAGATCACCCCTCCACTTT. This encodes CSVEEGTPQRSPLHF.

This clone came up a few times. The chain is built from TRBV6-1 and TRBJ1-2; unclear D gene. CDR1 and CDR2 from the germline V gene are MNHNS and SASEGT. This CDR3 spans 14 amino acids. Trimming stripped 1 base from V and 2 bases from J, with 8 bases between. CDR3 sequence (DNA): TGTGCCAGCAGTGAAGGGGCAGGAAACTATGGCTACACCTTC. This gives the protein CASSEGAGNYGYTF.

The CDR3 bases are TGTGCCAGCAGCCGGGAGGGCACCGGGGAGCTGTTTTTT. Protein: CASSREGTGELFF. V and J are TRBV5-6 and TRBJ2-2; 8 bases match TRBD2. This CDR3 region has 13 residues. The junction had 0 bases not matched to a gene; V was cut back by 4 bases and J by 4 bases. Germline V gives CDR1 SGHDT, CDR2 YYEEEE.

This clone came up a few times. The chain joins TRBV5-1 to TRBJ2-3; D uncertain. Trimming pared 1 base from V and 2 bases from J, leaving 17 bases between. Germline lookup yields CDR1 SGHRS and CDR2 YFSETQ. The CDR3 contains 17 residues. This chain's CDR3 is CASSLRSALFSTDTQYF. Here the CDR3 DNA reads TGCGCCAGCAGCTTGAGGAGCGCTTTATTCTCCACAGATACGCAGTATTTT.

This chain links TRBV18 with TRBJ1-4; no firm D call. Trimming took 2 bases from V and 4 from J, leaving 11 bases between them. The germline CDR1 and CDR2 sequences are KGHSH and LQKENI. CDR3 size: 15 residues. Written as DNA, the CDR3 is TGTGCCAGCTCACCAAAGACGGCGGTTAATGAAAAACTGTTTTTT. As protein: CASSPKTAVNEKLFF.

The chain combines TRBV18 with TRBJ2-1, with 7 bases aligning to TRBD1. J gave up 7 bases and V 5 bases, and 8 bases lay outside the gene matches. The CDR3 contains 14 residues. CDR1 and CDR2 from the germline V gene are KGHSH and LQKENI. In DNA form, the CDR3 reads TGTGCCAGCTCAAAATCCGGGACAGATAATGAGCAGTTCTTC. Protein: CASSKSGTDNEQFF.

This clone came up once. The chain links TRBV7-9 to TRBJ1-3, with TRBD1 matching 8 bases. The junction had 12 bases not matched to a gene; V was cut back by 5 bases and J by 3 bases. Per germline, CDR1 SEHNR and CDR2 FQNEAQ (reference sequence). There are 17 residues in the CDR3. Here the CDR3 reads CASSPNPGQVLGNTIYF. The CDR3 bases are TGTGCCAGCAGCCCCAACCCGGGACAGGTGCTTGGAAACACCATATATTTT.

J is TRBJ2-2 and V is TRBV4-1, with 10 bases identical to TRBD2. This CDR3 has 18 amino acids. The trim removed 1 base at V and 5 bases at J, leaving 10 bases unmatched. Germline CDR1 MGHRA, CDR2 YSYEKL. CDR3: CASSQGGLAGVGTGELFF. CDR3 bases: TGCGCCAGCAGCCAAGGGGGCCTAGCGGGAGTTGGGACCGGGGAGCTGTTTTTT.

The J gene is TRBJ2-3, the V gene TRBV4-2; D call uncertain. The CDR3 loop spans 15 amino acids. Germline CDR1 and CDR2: LGHNA and YNFKEQ. Trimming shortened V by 0 bases and J by 0 bases, and 7 bases separated the two germline ends. The CDR3 reads CASSQDPTSTDTQYF. The CDR3 DNA follows: TGTGCCAGCAGCCAAGATCCGACTAGCACAGATACGCAGTATTTT.

The genes are TRBV7-9 and TRBJ1-2; maybe TRBD1 (5 bases). This CDR3 is built from 15 residues. Per germline, CDR1 SEHNR and CDR2 FQNEAQ (reference sequence). Trimming cost V 5 bases and J 4 bases, with 17 bases left between them. CDR3: CASSPHTGETYGYTF. The DNA of the CDR3 is TGTGCCAGCAGCCCTCATACAGGAGAAACCTATGGCTACACCTTC.

The V and J genes are TRBV5-1 and TRBJ2-5, with 14 nucleotides matching TRBD2. The J segment lost 4 bases and the V segment lost 4 bases, leaving 6 bases of the junction unmatched. Germline V gene data show CDR1 as SGHRS and CDR2 as YFSETQ. The CDR3 spans 16 residues. DNA for the CDR3: TGCGCCAGCAGCCCCGGGACTAGCGGGAGTCGAGAGACCCAGTACTTC. Translation gives CASSPGTSGSRETQYF.

V and J are TRBV27 and TRBJ2-7, with D maybe TRBD2 (5 bases). The CDR3 length is 12 residues. Germline V CDR1 and CDR2: MNHEY, SMNVEV (reference sequence). V gave up 6 bases and J gave up 3 bases, with 9 bases separating them. The CDR3 nucleotides read TGTGCCAGCAGCTCTAGCTACTACGAGCAGTACTTC. It codes for CASSSSYYEQYF.

Turning to this clone: At one end, the junction sequence differs from germline, possibly due to a read error. Other DNA sequences in this sample translate to the same CDR3. The J gene is TRBJ1-1, the V gene TRBV6-6; D is unclear. Germline V gene sequence: CDR1 MNHNY, CDR2 SVGAGI (reference sequence). The length of the CDR3 is 13 residues. As DNA, the CDR3 is TGTGCCAGCAGTCCCCGCGGGAACACTGAGGCTTTCTTT. Protein product: CASSPRGNTEAFF.

This clone has just one count. The chain uses TRBV11-2 and TRBJ2-1; tentatively, D is TRBD1 (6 bases). Trimming took 4 bases from V and 5 from J, leaving 12 bases between them. Germline V gene sequence: CDR1 SGHAT, CDR2 FQNNGV. The CDR3 loop spans 14 amino acids. DNA of the CDR3: TGTGCCAGCAGCTCCTTGACAGGCCACAATGAGCAGTTCTTC. Translation: CASSSLTGHNEQFF.

The gene calls are TRBV30 and TRBJ2-5; TRBD2 aligns across 8 bases. Germline V gives CDR1 GTSNPN, CDR2 SVGIG (reference sequence). This CDR3 is built from 16 residues. With V trimmed by 1 base and J by 1 base, 8 bases remained unmatched. As DNA, the CDR3 is TGTGCCTGGAGTGGCAGAACTAGCGGATTCCAAGAGACCCAGTACTTC. It translates to CAWSGRTSGFQETQYF.

V is TRBV5-6 and J is TRBJ1-3; 7 bases are shared with TRBD1. Germline CDR1 is SGHDT and CDR2 is YYEEEE. CDR3 length equals 17 residues. V trimming: 1 base; J trimming: 3 bases; junction bases outside the gene matches: 10. The CDR3: CASSLRKGGTDGNTIYF. CDR3 in DNA: TGTGCCAGCAGCTTGAGGAAAGGCGGGACAGATGGAAACACCATATATTTT.

This clone was detected once. CDR3 DNA: TGTGCCAGCAGTGACCCCGGGACAGGAGATAATGAGCAGTTCTTC. It specifies CASSDPGTGDNEQFF. The chain employs TRBV25-1 and TRBJ2-1; TRBD1 agrees at 8 bases. The CDR3 totals 15 residues. The V and J ends lost 3 bases and 7 bases, in that order; junction bases with no gene match: 8. Germline CDR1 is MGHDK and CDR2 is SYGVNS.

In this sample, this clone turned up a few times. Distinct nucleotide sequences in the sample also encode this CDR3. The chain employs TRBV6-1 and TRBJ1-6; D ambiguous. The germline V and J ends were trimmed by 3 bases and 9 bases, with 6 bases remaining between them. Germline V gives CDR1 MNHNS, CDR2 SASEGT. The CDR3 totals 12 residues. The CDR3 protein is CASSDSPSPLHF. The DNA for the CDR3 is TGTGCCAGCAGTGACAGTCCTTCACCCCTCCACTTT.

The rearrangement links TRBV27 to TRBJ2-5; 7 bases are a match to TRBD1. The junction had 10 bases not matched to a gene; V was cut back by 6 bases and J by 3 bases. This CDR3 spans 15 amino acids. Germline V gene lookup returns CDR1 MNHEY and CDR2 SMNVEV (reference sequence). The CDR3 coding sequence is TGTGCCAGCAGACCGGGGACAGTAAAAAAAGAGACCCAGTACTTC. The encoded protein is CASRPGTVKKETQYF.

The chain joins TRBV29-1 to TRBJ1-1; D is unresolved. V lost 2 bases to trimming and J lost 11 bases, with 12 bases between them. CDR3 length: 11 residues. The germline V gene encodes CDR1 SQVTM and CDR2 ANQGSEA. CDR3 coding DNA: TGCAGCGTTGAAAGGACGGCGGGTGCTTTCTTT. This translates into CSVERTAGAFF.

The gene calls are TRBV18 and TRBJ2-7; 12 bases map to TRBD2. The CDR3 runs to 17 residues. The V segment lost 2 bases and the J segment 5 bases; nucleotides outside the gene matches: 10. CDR1 is KGHSH and CDR2 is LQKENI in the germline V gene. CDR3 bases: TGTGCCAGCTCACCATATTCCCTAGCGGGAGGGAACGACGAGCAGTACTTC. This encodes CASSPYSLAGGNDEQYF.

V gene TRBV5-3 combines with J gene TRBJ2-7; 9 positions agree with TRBD2. TRBV5-3 is an open reading frame, and its role is uncertain. Germline trimming cut 4 bases from V and 4 bases from J; bases unmatched to any gene: 18. CDR3 size: 18 residues. Written as DNA, the CDR3 is TGTGCCAGAAGCCCGGGGAGGAGCGGGAGGTCCAAGGTATACGAGCAGTACTTC. Its protein is CARSPGRSGRSKVYEQYF.

The chain is built from TRBV4-2 and TRBJ1-1; 11 bases line up with TRBD1. The CDR3 is 14 residues long. CDR1 is LGHNA and CDR2 is YNFKEQ in the germline V gene. V shed 3 bases and J 3 bases; nucleotides not matched to a gene: 0. CDR3 residues: CASSQGQGDTEAFF. For the CDR3, the DNA is TGTGCCAGCAGCCAGGGACAGGGGGACACTGAAGCTTTCTTT.

The chain employs TRBV7-6 and TRBJ1-1, with D possibly matching TRBD1 (5 bases). The CDR3 totals 15 residues. V was shortened by 1 base and J by 5 bases, with 14 bases between the two germline ends. In germline, CDR1 is SGHVS, CDR2 FNYEAQ. The CDR3 DNA reads as TGTGCCAGCAGCTTAGGGGTTCAGGGTAGAACTGAAGCTTTCTTT. This translates into CASSLGVQGRTEAFF.

V usage is TRBV30 and J usage is TRBJ1-1; no definite D call. Trimming removed 3 bases from V and 6 bases from J, with 20 bases in between. There are 15 residues in the CDR3. The germline CDR1 and CDR2 sequences are GTSNPN and SVGIG (reference sequence). CDR3: CAWRFSRGRNSEAFF. In DNA, the CDR3 is TGTGCCTGGAGATTTTCGCGAGGGCGAAACTCTGAAGCTTTCTTT.

This clone was seen a single time. The genes are TRBV15 and TRBJ2-1; 7 bases agree with TRBD2. The CDR3 consists of 16 residues. V shed 0 bases and J 8 bases; nucleotides not matched to a gene: 10. The germline gives CDR1 LNHNV, CDR2 YYDKDF (reference sequence). CDR3 bases: TGTGCCACCAGCAGAGATCAAAGCGGGGTGGGGCATGAGCAGTTCTTC. Encoded protein: CATSRDQSGVGHEQFF.

The V and J genes are TRBV20-1 and TRBJ1-1, with 7 bases identical to TRBD1. From germline, CDR1 is DFQATT and CDR2 SNEGSKA (reference sequence). This CDR3 is built from 11 residues. The trim removed 6 bases at V and 8 bases at J, leaving 6 bases unmatched. CDR3 sequence (DNA): TGCAGTGCGGGTGAACAGGGGGAAGCTTTCTTT. It is translated as CSAGEQGEAFF.

V gene TRBV29-1 combines with J gene TRBJ1-3; D is perhaps TRBD1 (5 bases). This CDR3 is built from 12 residues. V was pared by 7 bases and J by 1 base, with 8 bases between. Germline CDR1 SQVTM, CDR2 ANQGSEA. This CDR3 is CSGRGSGNTIYF. Written as DNA, the CDR3 is TGCAGCGGGAGGGGATCTGGAAACACCATATATTTT.

V and J are TRBV19 and TRBJ1-1, with 8 positions matching TRBD1. Trimming at V came to 5 bases and at J to 6 bases, leaving 8 bases not matched to a gene. Germline CDR1 is LNHDA and CDR2 is SQIVND (reference sequence). The CDR3 has 14 amino acids. CDR3 nucleotides: TGTGCCAGTAGTGTCCAGGGGGCTGTTGCTGAAGCTTTCTTT. This translates into CASSVQGAVAEAFF.

The genes are TRBV5-8 and TRBJ2-1; D gene ambiguous. CDR3 length: 15 residues. V shed 6 bases and J shed 7 bases, with 20 bases lying between them. Germline V gene lookup returns CDR1 SGHTS and CDR2 YDEGEE. The CDR3 is CASTSHGVGLNEQFF. The CDR3 DNA sequence: TGTGCCAGCACCTCCCACGGAGTCGGTTTGAATGAGCAGTTCTTC.

This clone was observed a single time. V usage is TRBV6-5 and J usage is TRBJ1-5, with a tentative D call TRBD1 (5 bases). Trimming shortened V by 8 bases and J by 2 bases, and 10 bases separated the two germline ends. Per the germline V gene, CDR1 is MNHEY and CDR2 is SVGAGI. This CDR3 region has 13 residues. CDR3 sequence reads: CASGQQGNQPQHF. Here the CDR3 DNA reads TGTGCCAGCGGTCAACAGGGCAATCAGCCCCAGCATTTT.